This paragraph covers one TCR beta chain sequence. The germline CDR1 and CDR2 sequences are SGHTA and FQGNSA. The CDR3 extends over 14 amino acids. Trimming removed 3 bases at V and 5 bases at J, with 14 bases between. Each replicate PCR on the sorted subsets used approximately 200 ng DNA (around 30,000 T cell genomes). The assay was immunoSEQ multiplex PCR, and TCRdb's table has in-frame clones only and misses some. There are about 92,000 clones in the sample; 68% occur only once, and around half lies in the top ten. This specimen comes from a study of shared clonotypes between healthy human individuals.

What was sequenced was memory CD8+ T cells sorted from blood. Specified subset: CD45RO+ cells pooled with CCR7-negative TemRA cells. This receptor was identified in a man aged 30 to 45 in good health. This chain connects TRBV7-2 to TRBJ2-7; a possible D gene is TRBD1 (5 bases). CDR3 DNA sequence: TGTGCCAGCAGCTTGGGCAGGGAAGCCAACGAGCAGTACTTC. Translating it yields CASSLGREANEQYF.